The 15 T cell receptor beta chains listed next were all sequenced from one sample in a study of T cell clonality in common variable immunodeficiency. TCRdb keeps only in-frame clones here, not all; method: immunoSEQ multiplex PCR. The table lists roughly 52,000 clones, with no singletons. The sequenced sample consisted of peripheral blood mononuclear cells. The receptors stem from a person between 18 and 75 years old in good health.

This clone was recorded a few times. The read halts 3 residues ahead of the CDR3 end, with the missing end drawn from the germline J gene. The V call is TRBV5-1, the J call TRBJ2-7, with D unresolved. The V end was cut by 0 bases, the J end by 2 bases, with 6 bases between. Germline V gene lookup returns CDR1 SGHRS and CDR2 YFSETQ. The CDR3 runs 13 residues. The CDR3 protein is CASSLAGTYEQYF. The sequenced CDR3 bases are TGCGCCAGCAGCTTGGCGGGTACCTACGAG.

This clone was picked up many times. The CDR3 end is not reached by the read, which stops 3 residues before it; the germline J gene fills it in. J is TRBJ2-3 and V is TRBV20-1, with 11 positions matching TRBD2. Germline loops: CDR1 DFQATT, CDR2 SNEGSKA (reference sequence). This CDR3 has 13 amino acids. The covered CDR3 bases are TGCAGTGCTTCGACTAGCGGGATGGAGACG. It specifies CSASTSGMET. The CDR3 in its entirety is CSASTSGMETQYF.

This clone has a count of ten or more. The read finishes 3 residues shy of the CDR3 end, and the germline J gene is used to complete it. The genes are TRBV5-4 and TRBJ2-5, with no clear D. The germline V gene has CDR1 SGHNT and CDR2 YYREEE (reference sequence). Trimming took off 0 bases at V and 5 bases at J, with 11 bases between the two ends. This CDR3 has 14 amino acids. This CDR3 reads CASSLAVSSETQYF. The covered CDR3 bases are TGTGCCAGCAGCTTGGCGGTTAGTTCGGAGACC.

This clone was counted at least ten times. The read comes to an end 3 residues before the CDR3 does, leaving the germline J gene to fill in the end. This rearrangement joins TRBV18 to TRBJ2-5; D is possibly TRBD1 (5 bases). CDR1 is KGHSH, CDR2 LQKENI, per germline. CDR3 length: 14 residues. V lost 3 bases to trimming and J lost 5 bases, with 13 bases between them. CDR3 DNA, as far as it was read: TGTGCCAGCTCACCCACTGCCAGGGCGGAGACC. Amino acid sequence: CASSPTARAET. The entire CDR3 protein is CASSPTARAETQYF.

This clone was seen only a few times. A read error may be the cause here, since a much bigger clone is one base away. The read halts 3 residues ahead of the CDR3 end, with the missing end drawn from the germline J gene. V is TRBV19 and J is TRBJ2-7; unclear D gene. Germline CDR1 and CDR2: LNHDA and SQIVND (reference sequence). The CDR3 is made up of 16 amino acids. CDR3 DNA, as far as it was read: TGTGCCACTAGTAATGCCGGCGGTACGAGCTCCTACGAG. Encoded protein: CATSNAGGTSSYE. In full, the CDR3 reads CATSNAGGTSSYEQYF.

Remarks on this clone: The read falls 3 residues short of the CDR3 end, and the missing part is taken from the germline J gene. The chain joins TRBV19 to TRBJ1-2, with TRBD1 matching over 7 bases. This CDR3 is 14 amino acids long. CDR1 is LNHDA and CDR2 is SQIVND in the germline V gene (reference sequence). Incomplete CDR3 DNA: TGTGCCAGTAATAGACAGGGAACCCCCTACGAC. This encodes CASNRQGTPYD. The full-length CDR3 reads as CASNRQGTPYDYTF. The full variable domain, rest sourced from reference TRBV19 and TRBJ1-2, is DGGITQSPKYLFRKEGQNVTLSCEQNLNHDAMYWYRQDPGQGLRLIYYSQIVNDFQKGDIAEGYSVSREKKESFPLTVTSAQKNPTAFYLCASNRQGTPYDYTFGSGTRLTVV.

This clone was counted at least ten times. The read gets to within 3 residues of the CDR3 end, and the germline J gene fills in the rest. V gene TRBV19 combines with J gene TRBJ2-4, with 7 nucleotides matching TRBD1. This CDR3 is built from 15 residues. The germline V gene encodes CDR1 LNHDA and CDR2 SQIVND (reference sequence). After removal of 6 bases from V and 6 bases from J, the junction contained 11 bases not matched to a gene. CDR3 bases read: TGTGCCAGTAGGGGACAGCCAGGGGGTGGAAACATT. Translated: CASRGQPGGGNI. The whole CDR3 sequence is CASRGQPGGGNIQYF.

This clone has ten or more counts. CDR3 amino acids: CAIGGLPAYNEQFF. Partial CDR3 DNA: TGTGCCATCGGGGGGTTGCCCGCATACAATGAG. The J gene is TRBJ2-1, the V gene TRBV11-3, with 7 bases matching TRBD2. From the germline J gene comes the end of the CDR3, since the read stops 3 residues before it. There are 14 residues in the CDR3. Trimming at V came to 10 bases and at J to 4 bases, leaving 10 bases not matched to a gene. Germline lookup yields CDR1 SGHNT and CDR2 YENEEA. Using reference TRBV11-3 and TRBJ2-1 for the parts outside the CDR3, the full variable domain is EAGVVQSPRYKIIEKKQPVAFWCNPISGHNTLYWYLQNLGQGPELLIRYENEEAVDDSQLPKDRFSAERLKGVDSTLKIQPAELGDSAVYLCAIGGLPAYNEQFFGPGTRLTVL.

This clone was seen ten or more times. The sequenced fragment ends 3 residues before the CDR3 boundary, so the rest is inferred from the germline J gene. V and J are TRBV20-1 and TRBJ2-5; 8 bases are shared with TRBD2. Germline V gene sequence: CDR1 DFQATT, CDR2 SNEGSKA (reference sequence). V dropped 3 bases and J dropped 5; count of bases not matched to a gene: 8. The CDR3 has 14 residues. The sequenced CDR3 bases are TGCAGTGCTAGGGCGGGACTAGTCCTGGAGACC. This sequence encodes CSARAGLVLET. The whole CDR3 protein reads CSARAGLVLETQYF.

This clone has at least ten counts. The read finishes 3 residues shy of the CDR3 end, and the germline J gene is used to complete it. The V call is TRBV19, the J call TRBJ1-2; D remains unclear. With 3 bases removed from V and 6 bases from J, the gap between germline ends came to 5 bases. The CDR3 covers 11 residues. Germline V gene lookup returns CDR1 LNHDA and CDR2 SQIVND (reference sequence). CDR3 sequence: CASSIGHGYTF. The CDR3 DNA, read in part, is TGTGCCAGTAGTATTGGGCATGGC.

This clone was found a few times. The CDR3 extends 3 residues past the end of the read, so its final part is completed from the germline J gene. V gene TRBV30 combines with J gene TRBJ2-3; weak D call: TRBD1 (6 bases). Germline CDR1 and CDR2: GTSNPN and SVGIG (reference sequence). The CDR3 is 16 residues long. Partial CDR3 DNA: TGTGCCTGGAGTGTGGCAGGGGCTAATAGCAATCAGCCG. It codes for CAWSVAGANSNQP. The entire CDR3 reads CAWSVAGANSNQPQYF.

This clone was counted many times. The read falls 3 residues short of the CDR3 end, and the missing part is taken from the germline J gene. V is TRBV6-2 or TRBV6-3 and J is TRBJ1-1; 8 bases are a match to TRBD1. This CDR3 spans 13 amino acids. The germline V gene encodes CDR1 MNHEY and CDR2 SVGEGT. The ends lost 6 bases at V and 3 bases at J; junction bases unmatched: 3. The CDR3 sequence: CASRTGGYTEAFF. CDR3 DNA (partial): TGTGCCAGCAGAACAGGGGGATACACTGAA.

There are a few counts of this clone. Read data end 3 residues before the CDR3 end; the end is taken from the germline J gene. Other DNA sequences in this sample translate to the same CDR3. The chain recombines TRBV5-6 with TRBJ1-1; 12 bases align to TRBD1. The CDR3 length is 14 residues. CDR1 is SGHDT, CDR2 YYEEEE, per germline. The sequenced part of the CDR3 DNA is TGTGCCAGCAGATATGGGACAGGGGGCACGGAA. Translation gives CASRYGTGGTE. Given in full, the CDR3 is CASRYGTGGTEAFF.

This clone was observed many times. Read coverage stops 3 residues before the CDR3 terminus; the germline J gene supplies the remainder. This chain links TRBV12-3 or TRBV12-4 with TRBJ2-7; 9 bases agree with TRBD2. Trimming took 7 bases from V and 5 from J; bases not matched to a gene: 9. The CDR3 spans 14 residues. The CDR3 spells CASTIAGVQDEQYF. CDR3 DNA (partial): TGTGCCAGCACCATAGCGGGAGTTCAAGACGAG.

This clone was seen repeatedly, ten times or more. At one end, the junction sequence differs from germline, possibly due to a read error. The read halts 3 residues ahead of the CDR3 end, with the missing end drawn from the germline J gene. The chain joins TRBV6-1 to TRBJ2-4; D might be TRBD2 (6 bases). The CDR3 is 17 amino acids. The germline gives CDR1 MNHNS, CDR2 SASEGT. CDR3 DNA (partial): TGTGCCGGCAGTGAAGCTTTGGGACTTATGGCCAAAAACATT. Residues: CAGSEALGLMAKNI. The full CDR3 sequence reads CAGSEALGLMAKNIQYF.